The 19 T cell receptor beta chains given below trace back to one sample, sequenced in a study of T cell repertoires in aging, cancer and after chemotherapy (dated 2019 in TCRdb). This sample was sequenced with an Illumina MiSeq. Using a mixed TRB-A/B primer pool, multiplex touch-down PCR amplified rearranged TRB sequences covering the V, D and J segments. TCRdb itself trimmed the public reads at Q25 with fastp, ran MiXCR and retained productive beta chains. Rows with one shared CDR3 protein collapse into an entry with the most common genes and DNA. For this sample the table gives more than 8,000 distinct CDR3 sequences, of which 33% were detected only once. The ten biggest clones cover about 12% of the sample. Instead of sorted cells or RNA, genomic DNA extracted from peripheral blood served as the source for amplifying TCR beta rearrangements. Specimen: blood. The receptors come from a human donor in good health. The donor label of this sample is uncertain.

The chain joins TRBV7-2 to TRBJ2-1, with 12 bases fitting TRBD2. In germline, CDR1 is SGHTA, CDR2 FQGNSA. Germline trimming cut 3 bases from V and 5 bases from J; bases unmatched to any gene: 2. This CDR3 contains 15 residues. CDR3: CASSFGLAGNNEQFF. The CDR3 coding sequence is TGTGCCAGCAGCTTCGGACTAGCGGGGAACAATGAGCAGTTCTTC.

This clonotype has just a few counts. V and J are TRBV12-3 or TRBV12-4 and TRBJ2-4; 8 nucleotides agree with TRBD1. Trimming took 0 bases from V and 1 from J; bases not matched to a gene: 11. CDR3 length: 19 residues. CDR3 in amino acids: CASSLARQGRMAAKNIQYF. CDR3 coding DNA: TGTGCCAGCAGTTTAGCGCGACAGGGGAGGATGGCGGCCAAAAACATTCAGTACTTC.

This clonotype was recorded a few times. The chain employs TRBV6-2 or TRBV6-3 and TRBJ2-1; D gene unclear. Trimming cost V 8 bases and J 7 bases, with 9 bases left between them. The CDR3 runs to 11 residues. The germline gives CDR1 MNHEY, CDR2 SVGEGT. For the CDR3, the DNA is TGTGCCAGCTCCCAGAGGAATGAGCAGTTCTTC. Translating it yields CASSQRNEQFF.

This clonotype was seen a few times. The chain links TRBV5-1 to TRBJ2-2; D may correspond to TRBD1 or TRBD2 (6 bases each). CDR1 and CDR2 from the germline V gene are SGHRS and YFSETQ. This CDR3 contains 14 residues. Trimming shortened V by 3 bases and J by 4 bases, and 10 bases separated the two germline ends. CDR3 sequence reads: CASSWGAGTGELFF. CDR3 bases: TGCGCCAGCAGCTGGGGGGCAGGCACCGGGGAGCTGTTTTTT.

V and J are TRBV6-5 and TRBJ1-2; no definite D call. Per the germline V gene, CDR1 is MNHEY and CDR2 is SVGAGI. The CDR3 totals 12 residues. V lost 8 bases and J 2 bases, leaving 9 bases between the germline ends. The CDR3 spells CASLENNYGYTF. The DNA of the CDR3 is TGTGCCAGCTTAGAGAACAACTATGGCTACACCTTC.

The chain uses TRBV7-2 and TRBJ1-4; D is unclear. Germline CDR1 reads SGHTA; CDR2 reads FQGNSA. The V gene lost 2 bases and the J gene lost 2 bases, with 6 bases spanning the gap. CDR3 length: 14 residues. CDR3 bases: TGTGCCAGCAGCTTAAGTCGGACTAATGAAAAACTGTTTTTT. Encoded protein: CASSLSRTNEKLFF.

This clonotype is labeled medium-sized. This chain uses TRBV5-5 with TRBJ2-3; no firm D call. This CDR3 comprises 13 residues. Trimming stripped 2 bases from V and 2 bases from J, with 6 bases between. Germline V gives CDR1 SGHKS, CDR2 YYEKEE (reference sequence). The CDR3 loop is CASSFPDTDTQYF. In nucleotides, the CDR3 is TGTGCCAGCAGCTTCCCCGACACAGATACGCAGTATTTT.

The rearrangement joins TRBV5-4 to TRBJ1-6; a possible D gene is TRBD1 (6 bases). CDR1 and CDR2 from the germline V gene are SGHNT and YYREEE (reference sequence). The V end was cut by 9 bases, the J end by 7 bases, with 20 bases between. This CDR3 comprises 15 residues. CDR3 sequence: CATGGWGAGNSPLHF. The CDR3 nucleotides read TGTGCCACCGGGGGATGGGGGGCCGGGAATTCACCCCTCCACTTT. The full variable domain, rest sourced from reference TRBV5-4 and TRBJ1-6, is ETGVTQSPTHLIKTRGQQVTLRCSSQSGHNTVSWYQQALGQGPQFIFQYYREEENGRGNFPPRFSGLQFPNYSSELNVNALELDDSALYLCATGGWGAGNSPLHFGNGTRLTVT.

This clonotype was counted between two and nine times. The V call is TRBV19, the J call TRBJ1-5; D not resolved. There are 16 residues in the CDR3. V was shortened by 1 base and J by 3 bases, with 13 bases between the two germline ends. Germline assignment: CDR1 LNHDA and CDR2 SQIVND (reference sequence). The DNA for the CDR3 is TGTGCCAGTAGTATAGCTCGGGGTCTTCACAATCAGCCCCAGCATTTT. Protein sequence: CASSIARGLHNQPQHF.

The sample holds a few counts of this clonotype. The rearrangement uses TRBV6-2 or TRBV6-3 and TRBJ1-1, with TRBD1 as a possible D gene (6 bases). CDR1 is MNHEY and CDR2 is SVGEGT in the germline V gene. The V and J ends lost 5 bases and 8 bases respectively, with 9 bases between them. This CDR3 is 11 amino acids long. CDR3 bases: TGTGCCAGCAGTCAAGGGGGAGAAGCTTTCTTT. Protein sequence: CASSQGGEAFF.

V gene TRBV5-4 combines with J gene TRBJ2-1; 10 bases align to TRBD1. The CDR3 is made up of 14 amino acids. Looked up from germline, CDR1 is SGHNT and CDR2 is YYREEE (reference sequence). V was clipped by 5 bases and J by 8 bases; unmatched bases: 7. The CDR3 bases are TGTGCCAGCAGTCGCCGGGACAGGGGAGATGAGCAGTTCTTC. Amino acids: CASSRRDRGDEQFF.

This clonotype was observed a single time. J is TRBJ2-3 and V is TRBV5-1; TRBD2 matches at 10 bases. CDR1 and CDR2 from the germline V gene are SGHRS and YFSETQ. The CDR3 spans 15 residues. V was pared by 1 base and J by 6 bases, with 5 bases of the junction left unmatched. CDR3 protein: CASSLLSGGGDTQYF. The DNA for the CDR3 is TGCGCCAGCAGCTTGTTGAGCGGGGGGGGGGATACGCAGTATTTT.

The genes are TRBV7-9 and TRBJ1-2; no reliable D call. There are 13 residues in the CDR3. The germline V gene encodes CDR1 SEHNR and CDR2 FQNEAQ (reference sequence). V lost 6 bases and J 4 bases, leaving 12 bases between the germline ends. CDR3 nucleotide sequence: TGTGCCAGCAGTACTGGACCGGTCTATGGCTACACCTTC. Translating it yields CASSTGPVYGYTF. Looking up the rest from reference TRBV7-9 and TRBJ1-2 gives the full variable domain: DTGVSQNPRHKITKRGQNVTFRCDPISEHNRLYWYRQTLGQGPEFLTYFQNEAQLEKSRLLSDRFSAERPKGSFSTLEIQRTEQGDSAMYLCASSTGPVYGYTFGSGTRLTVV.

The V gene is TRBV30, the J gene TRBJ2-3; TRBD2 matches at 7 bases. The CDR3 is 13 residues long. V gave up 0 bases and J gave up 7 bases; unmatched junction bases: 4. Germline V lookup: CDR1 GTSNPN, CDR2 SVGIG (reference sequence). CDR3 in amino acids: CAWSVAGRNTQYF. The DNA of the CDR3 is TGTGCCTGGAGTGTAGCGGGGCGGAATACGCAGTATTTT. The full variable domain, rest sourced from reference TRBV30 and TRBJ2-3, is SQTIHQWPATLVQPVGSPLSLECTVEGTSNPNLYWYRQAAGRGLQLLFYSVGIGQISSEVPQNLSASRPQDRQFILSSKKLLLSDSGFYLCAWSVAGRNTQYFGPGTRLTVL.

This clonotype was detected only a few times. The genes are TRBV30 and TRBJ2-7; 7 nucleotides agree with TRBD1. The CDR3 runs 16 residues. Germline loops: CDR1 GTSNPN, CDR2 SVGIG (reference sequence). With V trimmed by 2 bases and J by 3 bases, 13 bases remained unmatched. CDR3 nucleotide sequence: TGTGCCTGGAGTTCTCACAGGGGAATGGGGAACTACGAGCAGTACTTC. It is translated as CAWSSHRGMGNYEQYF.

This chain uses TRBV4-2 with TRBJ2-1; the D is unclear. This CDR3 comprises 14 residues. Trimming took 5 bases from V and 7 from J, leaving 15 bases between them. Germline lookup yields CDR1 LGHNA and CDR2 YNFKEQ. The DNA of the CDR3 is TGTGCCAGCAGCTTGGGTCAGGAATCGAATGAGCAGTTCTTC. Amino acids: CASSLGQESNEQFF.

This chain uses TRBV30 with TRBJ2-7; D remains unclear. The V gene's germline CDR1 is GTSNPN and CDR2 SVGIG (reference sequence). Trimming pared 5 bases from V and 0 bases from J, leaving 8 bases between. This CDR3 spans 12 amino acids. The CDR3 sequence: CAWGHSSYEQYF. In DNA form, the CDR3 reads TGTGCCTGGGGGCACAGCTCCTACGAGCAGTACTTC.

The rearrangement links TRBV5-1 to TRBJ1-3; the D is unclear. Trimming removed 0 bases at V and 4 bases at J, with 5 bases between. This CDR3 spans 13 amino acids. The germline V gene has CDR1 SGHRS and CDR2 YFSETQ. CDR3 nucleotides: TGCGCCAGCAGCTTGGGATCAGGAAACACCATATATTTT. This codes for CASSLGSGNTIYF.

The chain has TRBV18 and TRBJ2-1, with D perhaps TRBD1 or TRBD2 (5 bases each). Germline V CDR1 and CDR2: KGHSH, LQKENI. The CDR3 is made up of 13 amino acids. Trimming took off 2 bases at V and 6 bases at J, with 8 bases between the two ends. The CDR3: CASSPGGSNEQFF. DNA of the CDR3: TGTGCCAGCTCACCAGGGGGTTCCAATGAGCAGTTCTTC.